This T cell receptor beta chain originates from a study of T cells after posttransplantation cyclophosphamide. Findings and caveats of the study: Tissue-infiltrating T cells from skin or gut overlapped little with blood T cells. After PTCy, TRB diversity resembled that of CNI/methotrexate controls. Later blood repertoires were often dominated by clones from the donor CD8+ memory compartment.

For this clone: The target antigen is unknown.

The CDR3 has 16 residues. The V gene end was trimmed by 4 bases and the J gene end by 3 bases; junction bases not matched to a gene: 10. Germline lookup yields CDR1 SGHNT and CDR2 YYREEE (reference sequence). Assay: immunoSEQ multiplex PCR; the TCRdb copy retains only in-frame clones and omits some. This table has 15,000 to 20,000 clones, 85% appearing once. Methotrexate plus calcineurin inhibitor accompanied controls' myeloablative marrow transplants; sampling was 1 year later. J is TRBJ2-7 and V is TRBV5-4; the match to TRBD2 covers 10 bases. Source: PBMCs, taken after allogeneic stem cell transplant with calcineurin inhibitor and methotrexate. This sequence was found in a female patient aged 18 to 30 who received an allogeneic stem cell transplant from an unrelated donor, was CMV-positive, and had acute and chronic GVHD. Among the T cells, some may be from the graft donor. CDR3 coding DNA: TGTGCCAGCAGCCGGCTCCTAGCGGGAGAGGGCTACGAGCAGTACTTC. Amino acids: CASSRLLAGEGYEQYF.